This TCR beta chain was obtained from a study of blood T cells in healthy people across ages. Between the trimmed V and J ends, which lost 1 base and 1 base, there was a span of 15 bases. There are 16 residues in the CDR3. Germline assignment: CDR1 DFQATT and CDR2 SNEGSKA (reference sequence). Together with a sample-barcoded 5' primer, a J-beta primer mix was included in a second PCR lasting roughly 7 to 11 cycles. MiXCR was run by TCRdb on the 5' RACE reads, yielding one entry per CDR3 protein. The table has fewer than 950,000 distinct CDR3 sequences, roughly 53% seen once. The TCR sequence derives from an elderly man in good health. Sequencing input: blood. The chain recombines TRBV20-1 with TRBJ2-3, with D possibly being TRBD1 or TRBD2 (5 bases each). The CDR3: CSARALGEGRTDTQYF. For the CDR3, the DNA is TGCAGTGCTAGAGCACTGGGGGAAGGTCGCACAGATACGCAGTATTTT.